This T cell receptor (beta chain) is drawn from a study of OX40 agonist ivuxolimab in advanced cancers. The sample holds one count of this clone. The table came from immunoSEQ multiplex PCR; TCRdb's copy has only in-frame clones and leaves some out. Among fewer than 55,000 clones listed, 75% to 85% were seen once. V shed 0 bases and J shed 5 bases, with 17 bases lying between them. The germline CDR1 and CDR2 sequences are LGHNA and YNFKEQ. CDR3 length: 17 residues. The V and J genes are TRBV4-2 and TRBJ2-1; TRBD2 is a possible D gene (6 bases). This clonotype was sampled from an adult with an advanced solid tumor such as melanoma, head and neck, liver or kidney cancer. The sequencing used CD4+ or CD8+ T cells sorted from blood, collected in a trial of the OX40 agonist ivuxolimab. DNA of the CDR3: TGTGCCAGCAGCCAAGATCGCGGGCGGGGTGGAAACAATGAGCAGTTCTTC. The encoded protein is CASSQDRGRGGNNEQFF.